This T cell receptor beta chain was captured in a study of tumor-infiltrating lymphocytes in primary liver carcinoma (TCRdb year 2017). Concerning the study at large: Of the five patients, three men and two women aged 30 to 69 years, four had hepatocellular carcinoma and one had combined HCC and intrahepatic cholangiocarcinoma. Across five regions of each liver tumor, along with adjacent normal tissue and blood, the study brought together TCRbeta repertoire sequencing, expression microarrays and whole-exome sequencing. To link TCRbeta repertoire diversity with the local molecular phenotype, the 25 or so tumor region samples were profiled using Agilent mRNA microarrays. The five patients had tumors staged T1-T3 N0M0, with maximum diameters ranging from roughly 4.2 to 11 cm. Technical replicate repertoires showed high reproducibility, with mean shared-clone rates about 0.91 and correlation coefficients above 0.98. Roughly 3.5 to 7.5 million productive TCRbeta reads were obtained per sample, and no significant difference in read depth was found between tissue types. TCRbeta repertoire sequencing covered about 35 specimens from 5 patients: 25 or so tumor regions, 5 adjacent noncancerous liver tissues and 5 peripheral blood samples.

Many counts were recorded for this clonotype. Its antigen is still unknown. No much larger clonotype is one base removed from it; base qualities were not supplied. The CDR1 and CDR2 encoded by the germline V gene are MNHNS and SASEGT. Trimming at the junction amounts to 1 base on V and 10 bases on J, and the germline ends lie 17 bases apart. Its CDR3 holds 15 amino acids, cysteine through phenylalanine. Of all the DNA, just the CDR3 is kept, 45 bases in frame from base 1. TCRbeta-specific cDNA was reverse-transcribed from around 500 ng total RNA using a constant-region primer and ProtoScript II reverse transcriptase. Construction of the TCRbeta libraries relied on three nested rounds of multiplex PCR, following a slightly modified ARM-PCR procedure. Each of the first two PCR rounds ran for around 9 cycles and used multiplex TRBV1-TRBV30 forward primers together with a Cbeta reverse primer. Sample barcodes and Illumina adapters were added in a final 25-cycle PCR using Deep VentR polymerase. Amplicons of 200-500 bp were gel-purified with a QIAquick gel extraction kit before sequencing. The TCRbeta amplicons were sequenced with 250-bp paired-end reads on an Illumina HiSeq 2500. The paper's processing steps were these. Trimmomatic v0.33 was used to quality-trim the reads, and FLASH v1.2.11 was used to merge paired reads so that full CDR3 sequences could be recovered. V, D and J germline segments were assigned to the rearranged TCRbeta sequences using MiGEC v1.2.1b. VDJtools v1.0.0 computed clonotype statistics and Shannon-Wiener diversity indices. Except for diversity analysis, only each sample's 250 most abundant clonotypes were used in subsequent analyses to reduce sampling bias. TCRdb redid the processing of the public reads, applying fastp at Q25 and MiXCR, and retained in-frame beta chains. Each entry is one CDR3 protein sequence, shown with its most common DNA and genes. The V and J calls, along with clone size, are taken from TCRdb and not from the paper's own processing. The sample table records roughly 78,000 distinct CDR3 sequences; over 70% of these occur just once. Around 13% of the sample lies in the top ten.

Total RNA and DNA were co-extracted without cell sorting from roughly 20-30 mg of bulk tissue using the AllPrep DNA/RNA mini kit. Between late 2015 and March 2016, about five patients in China with histopathologically diagnosed primary liver carcinoma had their tumors surgically resected. At the time of sampling, the patients were treatment-naive and had chronic HBV infection. Each tumor was sampled at five spatially separated regions: the tumor centre plus the superior, inferior, left-lateral and right-lateral poles. More than 85% viable tumor cells were found by histology in every tumor sample. Each fresh piece of tumor and adjacent tissue was cut in two, with one half stored in RNAlater at -80 degrees C and the other half sent for histology. Beyond this particular receptor, the publication reports: Repertoire overlap was found to be higher between tumor regions (mean about 35%) than between tumor-adjacent (approximately 17%) or tumor-blood (around 15%) pairs, consistent with antigen-driven expansion. The study included only a few patients, and the authors note findings should be validated in a larger study. Only the TCR beta chain was sequenced, so true repertoire diversity is likely underestimated because unpaired alpha chains were not captured. The top 250 clones accounted for a significantly greater share of the repertoire in tumors than in blood (p = 0.039). Since the samples were bulk and unsorted, there was no way to compare CD4+ and CD8+ T cell repertoires. Only roughly 8-25% of top clones appeared in all five regions of a tumor, which suggests that tumor-infiltrating T cells are spatially heterogeneous.

Material: liver tumor tissue from sampling region 4. Reading the label with the study, this specimen's cell subset or site is: tumor region T4, right-lateral pole. The clonotype originates from an older woman with primary liver carcinoma and hepatitis B virus infection. The rearrangement combines TRBV6-1 with TRBJ2-1; TRBD2 is a weak D gene call, 5 bases matching. The sequenced DNA is TGTGCCAGCAGTGAAGAGGGTAGCGCCTGGGGAGAGCAGTTCTTC. Translated, this gives CASSEEGSAWGEQFF.